Sequencing of this T cell receptor (beta chain) was carried out in a study of T cell repertoires in cytomegalovirus infection. Study in general: Public TCR beta signatures indicated both CMV infection and matching HLA type. Regarding the study as a whole: Summed frequency of public TCR beta families distinguished CMV carriers with the relevant HLA. HLA-C-restricted CMV-specific TCR beta clonotypes prevailed in the ex vivo response.

TCRdb independently ran MiXCR on the reads; one entry per CDR3 protein. The sample carries 290,000 or so distinct CDR3 sequences, about a tenth recorded once. This clonotype was recorded many times. Its antigen is currently unknown. CDR1 MDHEN and CDR2 SYDVKM come from the germline V gene. The CDR3 is 17 amino acids. The V end lost 3 bases, the J end lost 0 bases, and 16 bases lay between the germline ends. The specimen sequenced was PBMCs. The clonotype comes from a human donor in good health (CMV status not recorded). Some clones in this sample may be carry-over from other donors' samples. This sequence joins TRBV28 and TRBJ2-3, with D possibly matching TRBD1 (6 bases). CDR3 nucleotide sequence: TGTGCCAGCAGTTTTTCAGGGGCCTCACCTAGCACAGATACGCAGTATTTT. The encoded protein is CASSFSGASPSTDTQYF.